This T cell receptor (beta chain) was captured by sequencing in a study of metastatic and nonmetastatic thyroid tumors. Across the whole study: A comparison of repertoires was made across blood and tumor or nodule tissue from malignant and benign thyroid patients.

By frequency in the sample, this clone is large (0.1 to 1%). The antigen remains undetermined. Study results and caveats: For both blood and tumor, malignant thyroid tumors reportedly showed significantly higher TCR beta diversity than benign nodules did.

TCRdb re-called clones via MiXCR from the PCR reads. Altogether 20,000 or so clones are present, roughly 23% being singletons, with the ten largest covering around 8.1%. Thyroid surgery took place with no prior treatment in any patient. The sequenced sample was adjacent normal tissue. This TCR was sampled from a female donor with papillary thyroid cancer or a benign thyroid nodule (not recorded which). Some clones in this sample may be carry-over from other donors' samples.

In nucleotides, the CDR3 is TGTGCCAGCAGTTTAGGGCAGTTAAGTCCCCAGCATTTT. Its translation: CASSLGQLSPQHF. This sequence joins TRBV28 and TRBJ1-5, with unresolved D. The CDR3 has 13 amino acids. CDR1 MDHEN and CDR2 SYDVKM come from the germline V gene. With 2 bases removed from V and 10 bases from J, the gap between germline ends came to 12 bases. Together with reference TRBV28 and TRBJ1-5, the CDR3 gives the full variable domain: DVKVTQSSRYLVKRTGEKVFLECVQDMDHENMFWYRQDPGLGLRLIYFSYDVKMKEKGDIPEGYSVSREKKERFSLILESASTNQTSMYLCASSLGQLSPQHFGDGTRLSIL.